A single sample gave rise to the 20 T cell receptor beta chains below, sequenced in a study of beta chain features in type 1 diabetes. General study findings and limits: Among all four CD4+ subsets, Type 1 diabetes patients had TCRB CDR3s that were moderately but significantly shorter.

The entirety of the isolated RNA underwent reverse transcription, so expressed TCRB transcripts were sequenced. Method: immunoSEQ multiplex PCR; TCRdb's copy keeps in-frame clones and lacks some. Here the sample spans a few hundred thousand clones, 15% being singletons. Antigens for these TCRs are unknown. Sequenced: naive CD4+ T cells from blood. The source of these receptors is a man younger than 30 with type 1 diabetes.

Only a few counts were recorded for this clone. The chain has TRBV4-1 and TRBJ1-2; a weak D match, TRBD1 (6 bases). CDR1 is MGHRA and CDR2 is YSYEKL in the germline V gene. Trimming took off 1 base at V and 6 bases at J, with 18 bases between the two ends. The CDR3 covers 16 residues. This CDR3 is CASSQAVPNRENGYTF. The CDR3, as DNA: TGCGCCAGCAGCCAAGCCGTCCCCAACAGGGAGAATGGCTACACCTTC.

This clone was detected a few times. Sequence at one end of the junction differs from germline and may be a read error. The chain has TRBV5-1 and TRBJ1-1; D remains unclear. CDR1 is SGHRS, CDR2 YFSETQ, per germline. CDR3 length: 16 residues. The CDR3 DNA reads as TGCGCCAGCAGCTTGGATCTATCTCGGGTGAAGACTGAAGCTTTCTTT. Its protein product is CASSLDLSRVKTEAFF.

This clone came up a few times. The gene calls are TRBV5-6 and TRBJ2-7; TRBD1 might be the D (5 bases). The V gene's germline CDR1 is SGHDT and CDR2 YYEEEE. The CDR3 has 13 amino acids. Trimming cost V 4 bases and J 2 bases, with 10 bases left between them. This CDR3 reads CASSLSGTYEQYF. The CDR3 nucleotides read TGTGCCAGCAGCCTATCAGGGACCTACGAGCAGTACTTC.

This clone was seen a single time. The J gene is TRBJ2-7, the V gene TRBV10-3; 8 bases fit TRBD2. The CDR3 extends over 15 amino acids. Germline CDR1 and CDR2: ENHRY and SYGVKD. V lost 0 bases, J lost 3 bases, and 4 bases stayed unmatched. CDR3 amino acids: CAISESGTRSYEQYF. In nucleotides, the CDR3 is TGTGCCATCAGTGAGTCAGGGACTAGGAGCTACGAGCAGTACTTC.

This clone was seen a few times. The rearrangement joins TRBV30 to TRBJ2-3; D remains unclear. Germline V lookup: CDR1 GTSNPN, CDR2 SVGIG (reference sequence). Deletions cut 5 bases from V and 3 bases from J, with 6 bases between. The CDR3 runs 11 residues. The DNA for the CDR3 is TGTGCCTGGGGTACAACAGATACGCAGTATTTT. This gives the protein CAWGTTDTQYF.

The chain carries TRBV2 and TRBJ2-5; D is uncertain. Trimming left V 4 bases short and J 5 bases short, with 14 bases between. The V gene's germline CDR1 is SNHLY and CDR2 FYNNEI. The CDR3 consists of 14 residues. The CDR3 nucleotides are TGTGCCAGCAGTGCGACCCGGGTGGAGGAGACCCAGTACTTC. This gives the protein CASSATRVEETQYF.

This clone was seen a few times. The chain carries TRBV19 and TRBJ2-7; the match to TRBD1 covers 7 bases. The CDR3 has 13 residues. V was pared by 5 bases and J by 3 bases, with 4 bases of the junction left unmatched. Germline CDR1 and CDR2: LNHDA and SQIVND (reference sequence). The CDR3 protein is CASSVDRDYEQYF. The CDR3, as DNA: TGTGCCAGTAGTGTTGACAGGGACTACGAGCAGTACTTC.

Note on this clone: Sequence at one end of the junction differs from germline and may be a read error. This rearrangement joins TRBV29-1 to TRBJ1-3, with D hard to call. Germline V CDR1 and CDR2: SQVTM, ANQGSEA. The CDR3 is made up of 11 amino acids. CDR3 amino acids: CSVERGGSYIF. The DNA of the CDR3 is TGCAGCGTTGAACGGGGAGGCTCATATATTTTT. Using reference TRBV29-1 and TRBJ1-3 for the parts outside the CDR3, the full variable domain is SAVISQKPSRDICQRGTSLTIQCQVDSQVTMMFWYRQQPGQSLTLIATANQGSEATYESGFVIDKFPISRPNLTFSTLTVSNMSPEDSSIYLCSVERGGSYIFGEGSWLTVV.

This clone appeared a few times. This sequence joins TRBV15 and TRBJ2-3; TRBD2 aligns across 7 bases. The germline V gene has CDR1 LNHNV and CDR2 YYDKDF (reference sequence). V was pared by 3 bases and J by 2 bases, with 5 bases of the junction left unmatched. The CDR3 runs to 15 residues. The CDR3 here is CATSRAGTTTDTQYF. CDR3 nucleotide sequence: TGTGCCACCAGCAGGGCCGGGACTACCACAGATACGCAGTATTTT.

The gene calls are TRBV7-2 and TRBJ2-7, with D tentatively TRBD2 (6 bases). This CDR3 has 14 amino acids. Per the germline V gene, CDR1 is SGHTA and CDR2 is FQGNSA. V was cut by 2 bases and J by 3 bases, with 11 bases left in between. This chain's CDR3 is CASSLMDGGYEQYF. The CDR3 DNA reads as TGTGCCAGCAGCTTAATGGACGGGGGCTACGAGCAGTACTTC.

In its sample, this clone was seen a few times. This rearrangement joins TRBV6-6 to TRBJ2-3; no reliable D call. V was pared by 2 bases and J by 4 bases, with 10 bases between. CDR1 is MNHNY, CDR2 SVGAGI, per germline (reference sequence). This CDR3 spans 14 amino acids. CDR3 DNA: TGTGCCAGCAGTTACGGCAGCGCAGCAGATACGCAGTATTTT. Its translation is CASSYGSAADTQYF.

This clone was found a few times. This chain links TRBV18 with TRBJ2-1; TRBD1 might be the D (6 bases). CDR1 is KGHSH, CDR2 LQKENI, per germline. V dropped 6 bases and J dropped 6 bases, with 18 bases sitting between them. This CDR3 has 15 residues. The CDR3 DNA follows: TGTGCCAGCTCCGCTTTACAGGGATCCGGCAATGAGCAGTTCTTC. Translation: CASSALQGSGNEQFF.

V usage is TRBV29-1 and J usage is TRBJ2-5, with 8 bases that match TRBD1. The germline V gene encodes CDR1 SQVTM and CDR2 ANQGSEA. The CDR3 is 13 amino acids. Trimming at V came to 5 bases and at J to 4 bases, leaving 6 bases not matched to a gene. The CDR3 nucleotides read TGCAGCGTTCAACAGGGGGGTGGAGAGACCCAGTACTTC. Protein product: CSVQQGGGETQYF.

V gene TRBV6-5 combines with J gene TRBJ2-2; D is possibly TRBD2 (7 bases). Germline values: CDR1 MNHEY, CDR2 SVGAGI. V lost 11 bases, J lost 7 bases, and 17 bases lay in between. The CDR3 is 13 amino acids. For the CDR3, the DNA is TGTGCCGCAGAAGGGGGGGGCGGCGGGGAGCTGTTTTTT. It yields the protein CAAEGGGGGELFF.

The sample holds a few counts of this clone. J is TRBJ1-1 and V is TRBV18; 7 bases agree with TRBD1. CDR1 is KGHSH and CDR2 is LQKENI in the germline V gene. The CDR3 runs 16 residues. Losses at the gene ends were 3 bases for V and 3 bases for J; bases not matched to a gene: 10. The CDR3: CASSPSPARGDTEAFF. The CDR3 DNA reads TGTGCCAGCTCACCCTCCCCGGCCAGGGGGGACACTGAAGCTTTCTTT.

The table lists this clone with a few counts. The chain is built from TRBV28 and TRBJ1-1; 7 bases line up with TRBD1. Germline CDR1 MDHEN, CDR2 SYDVKM. V trimming: 5 bases; J trimming: 4 bases; junction bases outside the gene matches: 7. The CDR3 runs 14 residues. CDR3 loop: CASSPYRGGTEAFF. The CDR3 DNA reads TGTGCCAGCAGTCCATACAGGGGAGGCACTGAAGCTTTCTTT.

This clone was counted a few times. The rearrangement links TRBV11-2 to TRBJ2-7; TRBD2 is a possible D gene (5 bases). The V gene's germline CDR1 is SGHAT and CDR2 FQNNGV. There are 14 residues in the CDR3. Trimming shortened V by 4 bases and J by 2 bases, and 12 bases separated the two germline ends. The CDR3 DNA is TGTGCCAGCAGCTCTCTTGGAGGCCCCTACGAGCAGTACTTC. It codes for CASSSLGGPYEQYF. The complete variable domain, with remaining parts taken from reference TRBV11-2 and TRBJ2-7, reads EAGVAQSPRYKIIEKRQSVAFWCNPISGHATLYWYQQILGQGPKLLIQFQNNGVVDDSQLPKDRFSAERLKGVDSTLKIQPAKLEDSAVYLCASSSLGGPYEQYFGPGTRLTVT.

CDR3 coding DNA: TGTGCCTGGAGGGGACAGATGAACACTGAAGCTTTCTTT. Protein: CAWRGQMNTEAFF. The rearrangement links TRBV30 to TRBJ1-1; TRBD1 matches 7 bases. J gave up 0 bases and V 3 bases, and 1 base lay outside the gene matches. CDR3 length: 13 residues. CDR1 is GTSNPN and CDR2 is SVGIG in the germline V gene (reference sequence).

J is TRBJ2-3 and V is TRBV6-5; TRBD1 is a possible D gene (6 bases). V was trimmed by 2 bases and J by 3 bases, leaving 12 bases between them. The germline V gene has CDR1 MNHEY and CDR2 SVGAGI. This CDR3 region has 15 residues. For the CDR3, the DNA is TGTGCCAGCAGTTACGGCGTCAGGGGAACAGATACGCAGTATTTT. The encoded protein is CASSYGVRGTDTQYF.

The V call is TRBV5-1, the J call TRBJ2-1; TRBD2 matches at 14 bases. With V trimmed by 4 bases and J by 3 bases, 6 bases remained unmatched. Germline CDR1 reads SGHRS; CDR2 reads YFSETQ. The CDR3 has 17 residues. The CDR3 loop reads CASSVGLAGAIYNEQFF. CDR3 bases: TGCGCCAGCAGCGTGGGACTAGCGGGAGCCATCTACAATGAGCAGTTCTTC.